The subject of this entry is one T cell receptor (beta chain). The sample belongs to a study of blood T cell repertoires in COVID-19. Study-wide background: PBMCs, B-cell-depleted T cells, or T cells provided the cDNA or gDNA that made up the material.

Everyone who took part was roughly 18 to 90 years old, and they came from over 20 US areas. Trimming took 8 bases from V and 6 from J, leaving 10 bases between them. CDR1 is SNHLY, CDR2 FYNNEI, per germline. The CDR3 runs to 12 residues. Clones were sequenced by immunoSEQ multiplex PCR, and TCRdb holds only the in-frame ones, with some missing. The repertoire holds roughly 150,000 clones, with 84% as singletons. The sequenced sample consisted of PBMCs or T cells enriched from blood (not recorded which). The receptor was derived from a man aged 45-65 years in a cohort exposed to, infected with or recovered from COVID-19 (not recorded which). J is TRBJ2-2 and V is TRBV2, with D possibly being TRBD2 (6 bases). This CDR3 reads CASWGGPGELFF. CDR3 bases: TGTGCCAGCTGGGGAGGCCCCGGGGAGCTGTTTTTT.